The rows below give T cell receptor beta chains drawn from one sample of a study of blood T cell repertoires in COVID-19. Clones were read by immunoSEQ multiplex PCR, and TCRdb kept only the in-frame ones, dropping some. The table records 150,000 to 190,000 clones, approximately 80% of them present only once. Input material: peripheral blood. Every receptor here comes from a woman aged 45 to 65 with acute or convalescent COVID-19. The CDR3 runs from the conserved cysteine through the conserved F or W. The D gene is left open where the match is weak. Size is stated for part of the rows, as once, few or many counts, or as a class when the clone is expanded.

DNA: TGTGCCAGCAGTTTATGGACTAGCGGGAGCCAGAGGGATGAGCAGTTCTTC; CDR3: CASSLWTSGSQRDEQFF; J: TRBJ2-1; size: .; D: TRBD2; V: TRBV28
DNA: TGTGCCAGCAGCCAAGCCCCAGGGGGCGCGAGCACAGATACGCAGTATTTT; CDR3: CASSQAPGGASTDTQYF; J: TRBJ2-3; size: .; D: TRBD1; V: TRBV3-1/TRBV3-2
DNA: TGTGCCAGCAGCACAGGACAGGGAGCGGGGTATCAGCCCCAGCATTTT; CDR3: CASSTGQGAGYQPQHF; J: TRBJ1-5; size: .; D: .; V: TRBV21-1
DNA: TGCGCCAGCAGACCGAAAACAGGGTTCTTGTCCTACGAGCAGTACTTC; CDR3: CASRPKTGFLSYEQYF; J: TRBJ2-7; size: .; D: .; V: TRBV23-1
DNA: TGTGCCAGCTCACCACCATCGACAGAGTACCTACGGGCTAATGAAAAACTGTTTTTT; CDR3: CASSPPSTEYLRANEKLFF; J: TRBJ1-4; size: .; D: .; V: TRBV18
DNA: TGTGCCAGCAGCGAGGTGGGGAGTTGGTACGAGCAGTACTTC; CDR3: CASSEVGSWYEQYF; J: TRBJ2-7; size: .; D: .; V: TRBV11-2
DNA: TGTGCCAGCAGTCCCCAGGCCCCTGGCTACACCTTC; CDR3: CASSPQAPGYTF; J: TRBJ1-2; size: .; D: .; V: TRBV28
DNA: TGTGCCAGCAGTAACGACAGGGACGCTGGCTACACCTTC; CDR3: CASSNDRDAGYTF; J: TRBJ1-2; size: .; D: TRBD1; V: TRBV2
DNA: TGTGCCAGCAGCGCCCTCCGGGGAGGGAATATAGCCAAAAACATTCAGTACTTC; CDR3: CASSALRGGNIAKNIQYF; J: TRBJ2-4; size: .; D: TRBD2; V: TRBV7-2
DNA: TGTGCCAGCAGTCAGGGGGCGGGTGAAAAACTGTTTTTT; CDR3: CASSQGAGEKLFF; J: TRBJ1-4; size: .; D: TRBD1; V: TRBV12-3/TRBV12-4
DNA: TGTGCCAGCTCTGGACAGGGTTTGGGCACCGGGGAGCTGTTTTTT; CDR3: CASSGQGLGTGELFF; J: TRBJ2-2; size: .; D: TRBD1; V: TRBV2
DNA: TGTGCCAGCAGTTTAGGGGGGAATCGTTACGAGCAGTACTTC; CDR3: CASSLGGNRYEQYF; J: TRBJ2-7; size: .; D: .; V: TRBV28
DNA: TGTGCCAGCAGCTTGAGGGGCAGAAGCAATCAGCCCCAGCATTTT; CDR3: CASSLRGRSNQPQHF; J: TRBJ1-5; size: few; D: .; V: TRBV5-6
DNA: TGCAGTGCTAGTACAGGGACGGGCTATGGCTACACCTTC; CDR3: CSASTGTGYGYTF; J: TRBJ1-2; size: .; D: .; V: TRBV20-1
DNA: TGTGCCAGCAGCTCAATGACTAGCAGTGCCTACGAGCAGTACTTC; CDR3: CASSSMTSSAYEQYF; J: TRBJ2-7; size: once; D: TRBD2; V: TRBV7-2
DNA: TGTGCCAGCAAGATGGGCGACAGGGGTAATGAAAAACTGTTTTTT; CDR3: CASKMGDRGNEKLFF; J: TRBJ1-4; size: .; D: TRBD1; V: TRBV28
DNA: TGTGCCAGCAGTTTACCCAGCTCTGGAAACACCATATATTTT; CDR3: CASSLPSSGNTIYF; J: TRBJ1-3; size: .; D: .; V: TRBV28
DNA: TGTGCCAGCAGTGAAGGGCCCGAAACACTGTTTTTT; CDR3: CASSEGPETLFF; J: TRBJ1-4; size: .; D: .; V: TRBV25-1
DNA: TGTGCCAGCAGCTCGAATTCGGGACTAGATACGCAGTATTTT; CDR3: CASSSNSGLDTQYF; J: TRBJ2-3; size: .; D: .; V: TRBV5-6
DNA: TGTGCCAGCAGTGAACGCGCAGAGCAGTACTTC; CDR3: CASSERAEQYF; J: TRBJ2-7; size: .; D: .; V: TRBV2
DNA: TGTGCCAGCAGGCCAGGGGTGACGAACTATGGCTACACCTTC; CDR3: CASRPGVTNYGYTF; J: TRBJ1-2; size: .; D: .; V: TRBV7-2
DNA: TGTGCCAGCAGTGAAGCTTTTCGGGGACAGGCCACAGATACGCAGTATTTT; CDR3: CASSEAFRGQATDTQYF; J: TRBJ2-3; size: .; D: TRBD1; V: TRBV6-1
DNA: TGTGCCAGCAGCAGAGGTTTCTACGAGCAGTACTTC; CDR3: CASSRGFYEQYF; J: TRBJ2-7; size: .; D: .; V: TRBV11-2
DNA: TGTGCCAGTAGCCATAGCCAGGGCTATAATTCACCCCTCCACTTT; CDR3: CASSHSQGYNSPLHF; J: TRBJ1-6; size: once; D: .; V: TRBV19
DNA: TGTGCCAGCGAGGGACAGCTTTACGAGCAGTACTTC; CDR3: CASEGQLYEQYF; J: TRBJ2-7; size: .; D: TRBD1; V: TRBV7-2
DNA: TGTGCCAGCAGCGCCCATGACAGGGGCACTGAAGCTTTCTTT; CDR3: CASSAHDRGTEAFF; J: TRBJ1-1; size: few; D: TRBD1; V: TRBV9
DNA: TGTGCCAGCAGTGAATTAGGAGGGGCGGGCTTGAATCAGCCCCAGCATTTT; CDR3: CASSELGGAGLNQPQHF; J: TRBJ1-5; size: .; D: .; V: TRBV2
DNA: TGTGCCAGCAGCTTTAAGGGAGAGGATGAGCAGTACTTC; CDR3: CASSFKGEDEQYF; J: TRBJ2-7; size: .; D: .; V: TRBV7-3
DNA: TGTGCCAGCACTCCCGACAGGGGCGGCTACACCTTC; CDR3: CASTPDRGGYTF; J: TRBJ1-2; size: .; D: TRBD1; V: TRBV28
DNA: TGCGCCAGCAGCTTGTCGACAGATGTATATTCACCCCTCCACTTT; CDR3: CASSLSTDVYSPLHF; J: TRBJ1-6; size: .; D: .; V: TRBV5-1
DNA: TGTGCCAGCTCACCACGGCTAGCGGGAGTCGTGGGGGGCGAGGGTGAGCAGTTCTTC; CDR3: CASSPRLAGVVGGEGEQFF; J: TRBJ2-1; size: .; D: TRBD2; V: TRBV18
DNA: TGTGCCAGCAGCTCCGAAGGGGCGAGTCTCTATGGCTACACCTTC; CDR3: CASSSEGASLYGYTF; J: TRBJ1-2; size: few; D: .; V: TRBV5-4
DNA: TGCGCCAGCAGTCGTGAAAGGGGATTACCCAGGGCCTATGGCTACACCTTC; CDR3: CASSRERGLPRAYGYTF; J: TRBJ1-2; size: .; D: .; V: TRBV5-1
DNA: TGTGCCAGCAGCTTGGCGGGGGACGCTGATTCTAGCACAGATACGCAGTATTTT; CDR3: CASSLAGDADSSTDTQYF; J: TRBJ2-3; size: .; D: TRBD2; V: TRBV11-2
DNA: TGTGCCAGCAGTACAGGGGGCGATGGCTACACCTTC; CDR3: CASSTGGDGYTF; J: TRBJ1-2; size: .; D: TRBD1; V: TRBV12-3/TRBV12-4
DNA: TGTGCCAGCAGCCCCGGACAGGGAGGGCACTATGGCTACACCTTC; CDR3: CASSPGQGGHYGYTF; J: TRBJ1-2; size: .; D: TRBD1; V: TRBV6-5
DNA: TGTGCCAGCAGCGCTGTCGGGGGGGCTCACTATGGCTACACCTTC; CDR3: CASSAVGGAHYGYTF; J: TRBJ1-2; size: .; D: .; V: TRBV6-5
DNA: TGTGCCAGCAGCGTAGACAGGGGCTATGGCTACACCTTC; CDR3: CASSVDRGYGYTF; J: TRBJ1-2; size: .; D: TRBD1; V: TRBV7-2
DNA: TGTGCCAGCAGCGTCCTGACAGGGGGGGGCACCGGGGAGCTGTTTTTT; CDR3: CASSVLTGGGTGELFF; J: TRBJ2-2; size: .; D: TRBD1; V: TRBV9
DNA: TGTGCCAGCAGCCCCAAAAAGGAGATCACTGAAGCTTTCTTT; CDR3: CASSPKKEITEAFF; J: TRBJ1-1; size: .; D: .; V: TRBV7-3
DNA: TGTGCCAGCAGCCTGGCGGGGGGGGATGAGCAGTTCTTC; CDR3: CASSLAGGDEQFF; J: TRBJ2-1; size: .; D: TRBD2; V: TRBV6-2/TRBV6-3
DNA: TGCACCAGCAGCCAAATTACAGGGGGCGGCGGGGAACTGTTTTTT; CDR3: CTSSQITGGGGELFF; J: TRBJ1-4; size: .; D: .; V: TRBV1
DNA: TGTGCCAGCAGCTTAGGGGCTGGCTACACCTTC; CDR3: CASSLGAGYTF; J: TRBJ1-2; size: .; D: .; V: TRBV7-2
DNA: TGTGCCAGCAGCCAAGGCACAGCCTTACCCCTCCACTTT; CDR3: CASSQGTALPLHF; J: TRBJ1-6; size: .; D: .; V: TRBV3-1/TRBV3-2
DNA: TGTGCCAGCAGCTTAGCCCTAGCGGGGCCTACCGGGGAGCTGTTTTTT; CDR3: CASSLALAGPTGELFF; J: TRBJ2-2; size: .; D: TRBD2; V: TRBV7-2
DNA: TGTGCCAGCTCACCAAGTTCCCAGGGAATCCAGCCCCAGCATTTT; CDR3: CASSPSSQGIQPQHF; J: TRBJ1-5; size: .; D: .; V: TRBV18
DNA: TGTGCCAGTAGTATAGACGCAGGATACAATGAGCAGTTCTTC; CDR3: CASSIDAGYNEQFF; J: TRBJ2-1; size: .; D: .; V: TRBV19
DNA: TGTGCCAGCTCACCACCTAAGAGCGGGAGCTCCTACGAGCAGTACTTC; CDR3: CASSPPKSGSSYEQYF; J: TRBJ2-7; size: .; D: TRBD2; V: TRBV18
DNA: TGTGCCAGCAGGAGAACAGGGGGCGGAACTGAAGCTTTCTTT; CDR3: CASRRTGGGTEAFF; J: TRBJ1-1; size: .; D: TRBD1; V: TRBV6-5
DNA: TGCGCCAGCAGTACCGGCGAACAGGGTAGCGAGCAGTACTTC; CDR3: CASSTGEQGSEQYF; J: TRBJ2-7; size: .; D: .; V: TRBV5-1